These 18 T cell receptor beta chains were all obtained from the same sample, sequenced in a study of a mutant IDH1 vaccine in newly diagnosed glioma. Time point specified: baseline, week 1 (first vaccination visit). Treatment in this sample: pre-vaccination baseline after standard-of-care therapy. Sequenced by immunoSEQ multiplex PCR; TCRdb stores in-frame clones only, minus some. The repertoire consists of approximately 100,000 clones, with about 90% occurring once and the leading ten covering approximately 0.6%. The input for sequencing was PBMCs, taken from a glioma patient treated with radiotherapy, temozolomide or both. These receptors were obtained from a woman between 45 and 60 years old with glioma.

The rearrangement joins TRBV9 to TRBJ2-7; D gene uncertain. This CDR3 has 13 amino acids. V was clipped by 2 bases and J by 2 bases, with 8 bases between them. CDR1 is SGDLS and CDR2 is YYNGEE in the germline V gene. CDR3 nucleotide sequence: TGTGCCAGCAGCGTTGGGGTTACCTACGAGCAGTACTTC. Its protein product is CASSVGVTYEQYF. Complete variable domain (other parts from reference TRBV9 and TRBJ2-7): DSGVTQTPKHLITATGQRVTLRCSPRSGDLSVYWYQQSLDQGLQFLIQYYNGEERAKGNILERFSAQQFPDLHSELNLSSLELGDSALYFCASSVGVTYEQYFGPGTRLTVT.

The gene calls are TRBV11-2 and TRBJ1-1; TRBD1 matches at 11 bases. Per germline, CDR1 SGHAT and CDR2 FQNNGV. CDR3 length equals 17 residues. Trimming took 7 bases from V and 6 from J; bases not matched to a gene: 16. This CDR3 reads CASTHPGQGVMSPEAFF. In nucleotides, the CDR3 is TGTGCCAGCACCCACCCGGGACAGGGGGTTATGAGCCCTGAAGCTTTCTTT.

The chain employs TRBV6-6 and TRBJ1-2; 10 nucleotides align to TRBD1. Per the germline V gene, CDR1 is MNHNY and CDR2 is SVGAGI (reference sequence). Unmatched junction bases numbered 4, after V lost 7 bases and J lost 2 bases. The CDR3 contains 14 residues. CDR3 bases: TGTGCCAGCACTCGGGACAGGGGCAACTATGGCTACACCTTC. Protein product: CASTRDRGNYGYTF.

This chain connects TRBV7-8 to TRBJ2-7; the match to TRBD1 covers 12 bases. The length of the CDR3 is 16 residues. Germline V gene data show CDR1 as SGHVS and CDR2 as FQNEAQ. The ends lost 4 bases at V and 2 bases at J; junction bases unmatched: 6. DNA for the CDR3: TGTGCCAGCAGCTCCCGGGACAGGGGGCAGACCTACGAGCAGTACTTC. Translating it yields CASSSRDRGQTYEQYF. The full variable domain, rest sourced from reference TRBV7-8 and TRBJ2-7, is GAGVSQSPRYKVAKRGQDVALRCDPISGHVSLFWYQQALGQGPEFLTYFQNEAQLDKSGLPSDRFFAERPEGSVSTLKIQRTQQEDSAVYLCASSSRDRGQTYEQYFGPGTRLTVT.

J is TRBJ2-7 and V is TRBV7-8, with 12 bases identical to TRBD2. The CDR3 runs to 18 residues. Per germline, CDR1 SGHVS and CDR2 FQNEAQ. J gave up 2 bases and V 5 bases, and 13 bases lay outside the gene matches. This chain's CDR3 is CASSAHRLAGGRTYEQYF. In DNA, the CDR3 is TGTGCCAGCAGCGCACACCGCCTAGCGGGAGGGCGCACCTACGAGCAGTACTTC.

The chain employs TRBV6-5 and TRBJ1-3, with 8 bases that match TRBD1. This CDR3 is built from 14 residues. The germline CDR1 and CDR2 sequences are MNHEY and SVGAGI. Unmatched junction bases numbered 5, after V lost 7 bases and J lost 3 bases. This CDR3 reads CASTSDRVGNTIYF. For the CDR3, the DNA is TGTGCCAGCACCTCGGACAGGGTTGGAAACACCATATATTTT.

The rearrangement uses TRBV2 and TRBJ1-1; no clear D gene. There are 11 residues in the CDR3. V was cut by 5 bases and J by 7 bases, with 8 bases left in between. Germline V CDR1 and CDR2: SNHLY, FYNNEI. The CDR3 is CASSKLVEAFF. For the CDR3, the DNA is TGTGCCAGCAGTAAACTGGTTGAAGCTTTCTTT.

The V gene is TRBV6-5, the J gene TRBJ2-7; weak D call: TRBD2 (7 bases). This CDR3 is 14 amino acids long. V was pared by 0 bases and J by 4 bases, with 10 bases between. Germline CDR1 reads MNHEY; CDR2 reads SVGAGI. In DNA form, the CDR3 reads TGTGCCAGCAGTTACTCGGGGGGGCTATACGAGCAGTACTTC. Residues: CASSYSGGLYEQYF.

This sequence joins TRBV12-5 and TRBJ1-6; D gene uncertain. CDR3 length equals 13 residues. The V end was cut by 3 bases, the J end by 14 bases, with 14 bases between. Germline assignment: CDR1 LGHNT and CDR2 FRNRAP. The DNA for the CDR3 is TGTGCTAGTGGTTTAGACGGGCTCGAAGCCCTCCACTTT. Its translation: CASGLDGLEALHF.

This chain connects TRBV7-8 to TRBJ1-5; no clear D. The ends were cut back, 5 bases at V and 9 bases at J, with 11 bases in the middle. The CDR3 is 12 amino acids. Germline-derived CDR1 and CDR2 are SGHVS and FQNEAQ. CDR3 residues: CASSPDSRPQHF. The CDR3 nucleotides read TGTGCCAGCAGCCCCGACTCCAGGCCCCAGCATTTT.

This clone was detected only a few times. The chain has TRBV28 and TRBJ2-7; weak D call: TRBD1 (5 bases). The germline CDR1 and CDR2 sequences are MDHEN and SYDVKM. The CDR3 is 12 residues long. The V gene lost 8 bases and the J gene lost 7 bases, with 15 bases spanning the gap. The CDR3 sequence: CASEQGRREQYF. CDR3 sequence (DNA): TGTGCCAGCGAGCAGGGAAGACGGGAGCAGTACTTC.

This clone was recorded once. V usage is TRBV7-3 and J usage is TRBJ1-1; 7 bases are shared with TRBD1. This CDR3 region has 14 residues. V was pared by 1 base and J by 4 bases, with 3 bases of the junction left unmatched. CDR1 and CDR2 (germline): SGHTA, FQGTGA. The CDR3 sequence is CASSLNPGGTEAFF. CDR3 DNA sequence: TGTGCCAGCAGCTTAAACCCAGGGGGCACTGAAGCTTTCTTT.

This chain connects TRBV13 to TRBJ1-1; no firm D call. Germline V gene sequence: CDR1 PRHDT, CDR2 FYEKMQ (reference sequence). The CDR3 is 13 amino acids. V lost 1 base to trimming and J lost 1 base, with 4 bases between them. This chain's CDR3 is CASSLEPNTEAFF. The CDR3 DNA reads TGTGCCAGCAGCTTAGAACCGAACACTGAAGCTTTCTTT.

V is TRBV28 and J is TRBJ2-7; 7 bases are shared with TRBD1. The junction had 11 bases not matched to a gene; V was cut back by 5 bases and J by 7 bases. Per germline, CDR1 MDHEN and CDR2 SYDVKM. The CDR3 is 14 residues long. The CDR3 reads CASSPSLGQVEQYF. Here the CDR3 DNA reads TGTGCCAGCAGTCCTTCCCTTGGACAGGTAGAGCAGTACTTC.

This clone was seen just once. The J gene is TRBJ1-5, the V gene TRBV14; no definite D call. The CDR3 contains 16 residues. The V and J ends lost 0 bases and 3 bases respectively, with 12 bases between them. The germline V gene has CDR1 SGHDN and CDR2 FVKESK. CDR3 region: CASSQDLRGANQPQHF. DNA of the CDR3: TGTGCCAGCAGCCAAGATCTTCGGGGTGCCAATCAGCCCCAGCATTTT. The full variable domain, with the rest looked up from reference TRBV14 and TRBJ1-5, is EAGVTQFPSHSVIEKGQTVTLRCDPISGHDNLYWYRRVMGKEIKFLLHFVKESKQDESGMPNNRFLAERTGGTYSTLKVQPAELEDSGVYFCASSQDLRGANQPQHFGDGTRLSIL.

The V call is TRBV7-2, the J call TRBJ1-2; D perhaps matches TRBD1 (5 bases). Trimming removed 1 base from V and 8 bases from J, with 14 bases in between. CDR1 is SGHTA, CDR2 FQGNSA, per germline. The CDR3 totals 14 residues. The CDR3 loop is CASSLVLRGGGYTF. The CDR3 DNA reads TGTGCCAGCAGCTTAGTCCTCCGGGGGGGAGGCTACACCTTC.

V and J are TRBV5-1 and TRBJ2-5; TRBD2 aligns across 12 bases. The CDR3 runs 15 residues. Unmatched junction bases numbered 3, after V lost 3 bases and J lost 3 bases. The germline CDR1 and CDR2 sequences are SGHRS and YFSETQ. The DNA for the CDR3 is TGCGCCAGCAGCTGGCGACTAGCGGGAGAAGAGACCCAGTACTTC. Translated: CASSWRLAGEETQYF.

The V gene is TRBV2, the J gene TRBJ1-3; weak D call: TRBD1 (6 bases). V was pared by 4 bases and J by 3 bases, with 10 bases between. Germline values: CDR1 SNHLY, CDR2 FYNNEI. This CDR3 has 14 amino acids. DNA for the CDR3: TGTGCCAGCAGTGCAGGGGCGGGTGGAAACACCATATATTTT. As protein: CASSAGAGGNTIYF.